This T cell receptor beta chain was profiled in a study of blood T cell repertoires in COVID-19 (dated by TCRdb to between 2020 and 2021). Turning to the overall study: Collaborator samples came from the United States, Italy and Spain and covered acute and convalescent phases of COVID-19. A de-identified subject ID, COVID-19 status, age in years and sex were almost always included in the sample metadata. Where available, HLA class I and class II types were taken from metadata supplied by the sample provider and were not determined by assay-based typing. The material from the prospective study consisted of cDNA or gDNA derived from T cells, B-cell-depleted T cells, or PBMCs. Subjects who had been exposed to COVID-19, were actively infected with it, or had recovered from it provided the deeply sampled blood TCRbeta repertoires that made up the dataset. The samples were drawn from the first 160 participants of the ongoing ImmuneRACE study and from more than 1,000 subjects provided by 6 global collaborators. The repertoires were released in a freely available public database intended as a resource for research on the immune response to SARS-CoV-2.

Study-level results and caveats: The amount of clinical and demographic metadata varied by source and participant and was provided uncurated.

TCRbeta CDR3 regions were amplified from genomic DNA by means of the immunoSEQ Assay, a bias-controlled multiplex PCR. In the paper's pipeline: Within the assay, amplification of reference gene primers was used to estimate how many nucleated cells each sample contained. Sequence reads were collapsed and filtered to measure the absolute abundance of every unique TCRbeta CDR3 rearrangement. Productive Simpson clonality was computed per sample as the square root of Simpson's diversity index over productive rearrangements. The source is immuneACCESS, and TCRdb retained only in-frame sequences with V and J called. Part of the clones is not carried over; for the studies checked, unresolved V genes explain less than half of this, and the remainder is unexplained. For V, J and clone size, that table is used; D and trimming come from the DNA. In all, the sample holds some 100,000 clones, and about 85% of those were seen once. The top ten clones comprise around 2% of the sample.

As regards this clone: Its antigen specificity is not known. Base qualities are not at hand, and no much larger clone is one base apart.

The germline V gene supplies CDR1 SGHTA and CDR2 FQGNSA. The junction shows trimming of 1 base on V and 4 bases on J, plus 10 bases between the germline ends. The CDR3 sequence holds 15 residues, the cysteine and phenylalanine included. Just the 45-base CDR3 DNA is kept, in frame starting at base 1. Collaborating institutions collected whole blood in K2EDTA tubes following their own protocols. Collaborator samples were shipped for TCRbeta analysis as frozen whole blood, isolated PBMCs, or DNA extracted from either sample type. This receptor chain uses TRBV7-2 and TRBJ2-2; possibly the D gene is TRBD2, per 5 matching bases. The source material was peripheral blood. The sequence derives from a woman aged 70-85 years with active or convalescent COVID-19. The DNA sequence follows: TGTGCCAGCAGCTTAGACGGGGTGATCACCGGGGAGCTGTTTTTT. It translates to CASSLDGVITGELFF. Reference TRBV7-2 and TRBJ2-2 genes cover what lies past the CDR3, so the full variable domain is GAGVSQSPSNKVTEKGKDVELRCDPISGHTALYWYRQSLGQGLEFLIYFQGNSAPDKSGLPSDRFSAERTGGSVSTLTIQRTQQEDSAVYLCASSLDGVITGELFFGEGSRLTVL.